These 16 T cell receptor beta chains were sequenced from one sample in a study of T cells in tuberculosis. Only in-frame clones appear in the TCRdb table, and some are missing; sequencing was by immunoSEQ multiplex PCR. The table includes approximately 60,000 clones, about 86% detected once. Thawed, overnight-rested PBMC were stained with GMM-loaded CD1B tetramer, viability dye and anti-CD3, then sorted. CD1B tetramers were loaded with Rhodococcus equi-derived C32 glucose monomycolate. Sequences were obtained from CD1b-GMM tetramer-negative cells sorted from PBMCs. These receptors originate from an adult woman with latent tuberculosis.

This clone showed up just once. V and J are TRBV4-1 and TRBJ1-2, with 8 bases matching TRBD1. The CDR3 runs 16 residues. The ends lost 1 base at V and 2 bases at J; junction bases unmatched: 6. Germline V gives CDR1 MGHRA, CDR2 YSYEKL. The CDR3 reads CASSQAGQGGNYGYTF. The CDR3, as DNA: TGCGCCAGCAGCCAAGCCGGACAGGGTGGGAACTATGGCTACACCTTC.

This clone was seen a handful of times. The rearrangement uses TRBV6-6 and TRBJ2-7; 10 bases map to TRBD2. V gave up 2 bases and J gave up 4 bases; unmatched junction bases: 5. Germline V gene sequence: CDR1 MNHNY, CDR2 SVGAGI (reference sequence). The CDR3 is 15 residues long. CDR3 coding DNA: TGTGCCAGCAGTTACGGGGCTAGCGGGAGTTACGAGCAGTACTTC. Its protein product is CASSYGASGSYEQYF.

The rearrangement links TRBV7-6 to TRBJ2-2; 7 bases agree with TRBD1. CDR1 is SGHVS and CDR2 is FNYEAQ in the germline V gene. This CDR3 has 15 amino acids. V lost 2 bases, J lost 5 bases, and 5 bases stayed unmatched. The CDR3 bases are TGTGCCAGCAGCTTAACCCCACAGGGGACCGGGGAGCTGTTTTTT. This translates into CASSLTPQGTGELFF.

The chain combines TRBV10-2 with TRBJ2-7; the match to TRBD2 covers 10 bases. Germline CDR1 is WSHSY and CDR2 is SAAADI. Trimming cost V 8 bases and J 6 bases; bases outside gene matches: 4. The CDR3 spans 12 residues. DNA for the CDR3: TGCGCCAGCCGGACTAGCGGTGGCGAGCAGTACTTC. Translated: CASRTSGGEQYF.

This clone was recorded once. The genes are TRBV4-3 and TRBJ2-4; D unclear. With 0 bases removed from V and 0 bases from J, the gap between germline ends came to 9 bases. Germline values: CDR1 LGHNA, CDR2 YSLEER. The CDR3 is 16 residues long. CDR3 in DNA: TGCGCCAGCAGCCAAGATCCGTTACTAGCCAAAAACATTCAGTACTTC. It yields the protein CASSQDPLLAKNIQYF.

This sequence joins TRBV5-6 and TRBJ1-1; maybe TRBD1 (6 bases). The V end lost 4 bases, the J end lost 1 base, and 14 bases lay between the germline ends. The CDR3 sequence is 15 residues long. Germline assignment: CDR1 SGHDT and CDR2 YYEEEE. Written as DNA, the CDR3 is TGTGCCAGCAGCGAGCCCCGGACAGCGAACACTGAAGCTTTCTTT. Its translation is CASSEPRTANTEAFF.

The CDR3, as DNA: TGTGCCAGTACCTCCCGGACAGGGGTTCACAATCAGCCCCAGCATTTT. This gives the protein CASTSRTGVHNQPQHF. The chain has TRBV19 and TRBJ1-5, with 9 positions matching TRBD1. The germline V gene has CDR1 LNHDA and CDR2 SQIVND (reference sequence). The J segment lost 3 bases and the V segment lost 7 bases, leaving 10 bases of the junction unmatched. The CDR3 runs 16 residues.

The CDR3 spells CASSPTGPMDGYTF. CDR3 nucleotides: TGTGCCAGCAGTCCGACAGGGCCCATGGATGGCTACACCTTC. This chain links TRBV6-5 with TRBJ1-2; 7 nucleotides line up with TRBD1. With V trimmed by 5 bases and J by 6 bases, 9 bases remained unmatched. The CDR3 covers 14 residues. The V gene's germline CDR1 is MNHEY and CDR2 SVGAGI.

The rearrangement links TRBV19 to TRBJ1-4; tentative D call: TRBD1 (5 bases). The CDR3 has 13 residues. Trimming took off 9 bases at V and 8 bases at J, with 16 bases between the two ends. CDR1 LNHDA and CDR2 SQIVND come from the germline V gene (reference sequence). The CDR3 sequence: CASSVIRGEKLFF. The CDR3 DNA reads TGTGCCAGCTCGGTCATTAGGGGAGAAAAACTGTTTTTT. Drawing the rest from reference TRBV19 and TRBJ1-4, the complete variable domain is DGGITQSPKYLFRKEGQNVTLSCEQNLNHDAMYWYRQDPGQGLRLIYYSQIVNDFQKGDIAEGYSVSREKKESFPLTVTSAQKNPTAFYLCASSVIRGEKLFFGSGTQLSVL.

V usage is TRBV13 and J usage is TRBJ2-7, with unresolved D. V was clipped by 5 bases and J by 3 bases, with 11 bases between them. Germline-derived CDR1 and CDR2 are PRHDT and FYEKMQ (reference sequence). This CDR3 comprises 13 residues. This CDR3 reads CASSLGPIYEQYF. The CDR3 bases are TGTGCCAGCAGCCTTGGGCCTATCTACGAGCAGTACTTC.

The chain has TRBV30 and TRBJ1-3; D is uncertain. The CDR3 extends over 12 amino acids. CDR1 is GTSNPN, CDR2 SVGIG, per germline (reference sequence). The germline V and J ends were trimmed by 2 bases and 4 bases, with 6 bases remaining between them. In DNA, the CDR3 is TGTGCCTGGAGTCGGAGGGGAAACACCATATATTTT. It is translated as CAWSRRGNTIYF.

The gene calls are TRBV2 and TRBJ2-1; 11 positions match TRBD2. This CDR3 has 16 residues. The junction had 13 bases not matched to a gene; V was cut back by 6 bases and J by 9 bases. CDR1 and CDR2 (germline): SNHLY, FYNNEI. CDR3 sequence (DNA): TGTGCCAGCAGCGGGACTAGCGGCCCCGTCAGAGGTGAGCAGTTCTTC. Translating it yields CASSGTSGPVRGEQFF.

The V and J genes are TRBV7-2 and TRBJ2-2; 8 bases line up with TRBD2. Germline values: CDR1 SGHTA, CDR2 FQGNSA. CDR3 length equals 14 residues. The V gene end was trimmed by 6 bases and the J gene end by 4 bases; junction bases not matched to a gene: 4. CDR3 in amino acids: CASSSGLGTGELFF. In DNA form, the CDR3 reads TGTGCCAGCAGTTCGGGACTAGGCACCGGGGAGCTGTTTTTT.

This chain connects TRBV25-1 to TRBJ1-4, with D possibly being TRBD1 (6 bases). CDR1 is MGHDK, CDR2 SYGVNS, per germline. The CDR3 runs 14 residues. Between the trimmed V and J ends, which lost 4 bases and 8 bases, there was a span of 14 bases. The CDR3 DNA follows: TGTGCCAGCAGTGTAACAGGGAGTATCGAAAAACTGTTTTTT. Protein: CASSVTGSIEKLFF. The full variable domain, with the rest looked up from reference TRBV25-1 and TRBJ1-4, is EADIYQTPRYLVIGTGKKITLECSQTMGHDKMYWYQQDPGMELHLIHYSYGVNSTEKGDLSSESTVSRIRTEHFPLTLESARPSHTSQYLCASSVTGSIEKLFFGSGTQLSVL.

The V and J genes are TRBV9 and TRBJ2-7; weak D call: TRBD2 (6 bases). The ends were cut back, 2 bases at V and 4 bases at J, with 10 bases in the middle. The CDR3 extends over 13 amino acids. Germline V gene data show CDR1 as SGDLS and CDR2 as YYNGEE. The CDR3 bases are TGTGCCAGCAGCGTGGGGGGAAGGTACGAGCAGTACTTC. This encodes CASSVGGRYEQYF.

This clone was detected only a few times. This chain links TRBV19 with TRBJ2-7; 10 nucleotides match TRBD1. Germline V gene data show CDR1 as LNHDA and CDR2 as SQIVND (reference sequence). The V and J ends lost 5 bases and 4 bases, in that order; junction bases with no gene match: 8. The CDR3 spans 15 residues. The CDR3 here is CASSPQTGGPYEQYF. The CDR3 DNA is TGTGCCAGTAGTCCGCAGACAGGGGGCCCATACGAGCAGTACTTC.